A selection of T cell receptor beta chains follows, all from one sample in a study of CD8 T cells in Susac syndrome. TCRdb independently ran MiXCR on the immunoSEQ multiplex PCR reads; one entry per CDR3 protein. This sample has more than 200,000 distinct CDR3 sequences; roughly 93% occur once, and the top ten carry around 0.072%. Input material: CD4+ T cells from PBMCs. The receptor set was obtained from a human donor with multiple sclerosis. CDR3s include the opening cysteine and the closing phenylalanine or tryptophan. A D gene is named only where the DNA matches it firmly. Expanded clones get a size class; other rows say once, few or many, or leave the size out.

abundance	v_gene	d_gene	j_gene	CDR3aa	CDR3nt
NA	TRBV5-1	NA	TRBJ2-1	CASSLGDGGRANEQFF	TGCGCCAGCAGCTTGGGAGACGGCGGGCGGGCCAATGAGCAGTTCTTC
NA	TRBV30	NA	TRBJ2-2	CAWSVRPGELFF	TGTGCCTGGAGTGTCAGACCCGGGGAGCTGTTTTTT
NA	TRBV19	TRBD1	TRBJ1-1	CAFLSPPTGDTEAFF	TGTGCCTTTTTAAGCCCTCCTACAGGGGACACTGAAGCTTTCTTT
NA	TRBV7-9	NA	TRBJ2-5	CASSGTGGAGTQYF	TGTGCCAGCAGCGGGACTGGAGGGGCTGGGACCCAGTACTTC
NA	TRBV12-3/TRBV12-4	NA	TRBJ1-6	CASSPGLDSPLHF	TGTGCCAGCAGTCCCGGACTGGATTCACCCCTCCACTTT
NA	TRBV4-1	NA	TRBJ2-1	CASSQGGGRDSTYNEQFF	TGCGCCAGCAGCCAAGGAGGGGGGAGGGACTCCACCTACAATGAGCAGTTCTTC
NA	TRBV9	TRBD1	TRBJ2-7	CASSPRTGGSYEQYF	TGTGCCAGCAGCCCCCGGACAGGGGGCTCCTACGAGCAGTACTTC
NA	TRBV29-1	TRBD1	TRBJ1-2	CSVWGQKYGYTF	TGCAGCGTTTGGGGACAGAAATATGGCTACACCTTC
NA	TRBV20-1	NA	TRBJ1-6	CSPHRTGSSYNSPLHF	TGCAGTCCGCACCGGACGGGTAGCTCCTATAATTCACCCCTCCACTTT
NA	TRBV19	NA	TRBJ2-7	CASSAQINSYEQYF	TGTGCCAGTAGTGCACAGATAAATTCCTACGAGCAGTACTTC
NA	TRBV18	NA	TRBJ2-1	CASSRGASSNEQFF	TGTGCCAGCTCACGGGGCGCGTCCAGCAATGAGCAGTTCTTC
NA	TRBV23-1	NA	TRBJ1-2	CATEGVGYYGYTF	TGCGCCACCGAGGGGGTGGGATACTATGGCTACACCTTC
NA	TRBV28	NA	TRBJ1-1	CASSLLTGEAFF	TGTGCCAGCAGTTTATTGACAGGTGAAGCTTTCTTT
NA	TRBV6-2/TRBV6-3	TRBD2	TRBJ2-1	CASSLHGGRAFGNEQFF	TGTGCCAGCAGCCTACATGGCGGGAGGGCCTTTGGGAATGAGCAGTTCTTC
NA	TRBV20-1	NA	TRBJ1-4	CSATQTNEKLFF	TGCAGTGCAACCCAGACAAATGAAAAACTGTTTTTT
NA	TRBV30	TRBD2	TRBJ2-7	CAWSRTGGYEQYF	TGTGCCTGGAGTAGGACGGGGGGCTACGAGCAGTACTTC
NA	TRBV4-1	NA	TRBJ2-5	CASSQAVAETQYF	TGCGCCAGCAGCCAAGCGGTAGCAGAGACCCAGTACTTC
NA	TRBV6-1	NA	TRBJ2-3	CASTQVDTQYF	TGTGCCAGCACACAAGTAGATACGCAGTATTTT
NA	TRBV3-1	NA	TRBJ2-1	CASSRQDNEQFF	TGTGCCAGCAGCCGACAAGACAATGAGCAGTTCTTC
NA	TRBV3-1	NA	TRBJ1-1	CASSQSGQPTEAFF	TGTGCCAGCAGCCAATCCGGACAGCCCACTGAAGCTTTCTTT
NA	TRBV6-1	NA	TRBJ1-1	CRRRGGGTEAFF	TGCAGACGAAGGGGAGGGGGCACTGAAGCTTTCTTT
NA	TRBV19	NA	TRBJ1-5	CASSMGSGSQPQHF	TGTGCCAGTAGTATGGGGTCAGGGTCTCAGCCCCAGCATTTT
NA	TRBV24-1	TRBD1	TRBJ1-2	CATSASGTGIHGYTF	TGTGCCACCAGTGCCTCAGGGACAGGGATTCATGGCTACACCTTC
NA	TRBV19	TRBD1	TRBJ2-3	CASRDRNTDTQYF	TGTGCCAGCCGGGACAGAAACACAGATACGCAGTATTTT
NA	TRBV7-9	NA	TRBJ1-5	CASSPGDRSNQPQHF	TGTGCCAGCAGCCCTGGAGACAGGAGCAATCAGCCCCAGCATTTT
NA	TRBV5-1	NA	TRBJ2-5	CASSESLGAGETQYF	TGCGCCAGCAGCGAGAGCTTAGGGGCGGGAGAGACCCAGTACTTC
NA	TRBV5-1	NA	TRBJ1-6	CASSLALSNSPLHF	TGCGCCAGCAGCTTAGCGCTCTCGAATTCACCCCTCCACTTT
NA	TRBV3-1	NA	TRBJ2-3	CASSHGGGTDTQYF	TGTGCCAGCAGCCACGGAGGGGGAACAGATACGCAGTATTTT
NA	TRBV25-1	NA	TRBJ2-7	CASSGHLYEQYF	TGTGCCAGCAGTGGACACCTCTACGAGCAGTACTTC
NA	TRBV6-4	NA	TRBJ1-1	CASSDESNTEAFF	TGTGCCAGCAGTGACGAAAGTAACACTGAAGCTTTCTTT
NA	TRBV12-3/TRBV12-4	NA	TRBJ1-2	CASSRGNGYTF	TGTGCCAGCAGTCGAGGGAATGGCTACACCTTC
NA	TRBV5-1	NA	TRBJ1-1	CASSLGLFGGGDTEAFF	TGCGCCAGCAGCTTGGGCCTCTTTGGGGGTGGCGACACTGAAGCTTTCTTT
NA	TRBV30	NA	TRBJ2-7	CAWRGGAAYEQYF	TGTGCCTGGAGAGGAGGGGCCGCGTACGAGCAGTACTTC
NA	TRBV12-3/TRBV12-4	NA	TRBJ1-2	CASSFGVEYGYTF	TGTGCCAGCAGTTTTGGCGTCGAGTATGGCTACACCTTC
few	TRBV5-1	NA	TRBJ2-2	CASSQRDSKNTGELFF	TGCGCCAGCAGCCAGCGAGACAGTAAGAACACCGGGGAGCTGTTTTTT
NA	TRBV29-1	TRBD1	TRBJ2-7	CSVAAPGGFYEQYF	TGCAGCGTTGCTGCGCCAGGGGGCTTCTACGAGCAGTACTTC
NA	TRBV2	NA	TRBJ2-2	CASSEARGGELFF	TGTGCCAGCAGTGAAGCGCGGGGAGGGGAGCTGTTTTTT
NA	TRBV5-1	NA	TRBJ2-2	CASSLGALHRANTGELFF	TGCGCCAGCAGCTTGGGGGCCCTACACAGGGCGAACACCGGGGAGCTGTTTTTT
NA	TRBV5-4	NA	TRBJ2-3	CASSLVGDTQYF	TGTGCCAGCAGCTTGGTAGGAGATACGCAGTATTTT
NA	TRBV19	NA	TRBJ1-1	CASSLPRAGWNTEAFF	TGTGCCAGTAGTCTACCCCGGGCCGGCTGGAACACTGAAGCTTTCTTT
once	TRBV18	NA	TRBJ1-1	CASSTKKNTEAFF	TGTGCCAGCTCAACGAAGAAGAACACTGAAGCTTTCTTT
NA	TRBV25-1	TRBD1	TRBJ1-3	CASIGQGYTIYF	TGTGCCAGCATCGGACAGGGCTACACCATATATTTT
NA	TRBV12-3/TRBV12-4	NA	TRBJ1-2	CASSWRKGDGYTF	TGTGCCAGCAGTTGGCGCAAGGGGGATGGCTACACCTTC
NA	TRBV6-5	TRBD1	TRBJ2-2	CASSYFFGTANTGELFF	TGTGCCAGCAGTTACTTTTTTGGGACAGCGAACACCGGGGAGCTGTTTTTT
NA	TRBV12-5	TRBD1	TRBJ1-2	CASGSGQGINYGYTF	TGTGCTAGTGGTTCCGGACAGGGGATTAACTATGGCTACACCTTC
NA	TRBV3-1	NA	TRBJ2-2	CASSQVVGTPDTGELFF	TGTGCCAGCAGCCAAGTCGTGGGGACACCGGACACCGGGGAGCTGTTTTTT
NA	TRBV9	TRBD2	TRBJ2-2	CASSVLGTSGSSGELFF	TGTGCCAGCAGCGTACTTGGGACTAGCGGGAGTTCCGGGGAGCTGTTTTTT
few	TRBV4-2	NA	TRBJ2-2	CASSQAFTGTANTGELFF	TGTGCCAGCAGCCAAGCATTTACCGGGACTGCGAACACCGGGGAGCTGTTTTTT
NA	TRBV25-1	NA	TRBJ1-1	CASSGPSYTEAFF	TGTGCCAGCAGTGGACCCTCGTACACTGAAGCTTTCTTT
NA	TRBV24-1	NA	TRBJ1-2	CATSAGPGYGYTF	TGTGCCACCAGTGCGGGGCCTGGCTATGGCTACACCTTC
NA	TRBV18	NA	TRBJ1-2	CASSPPIWADPTHGYTF	TGTGCCAGCTCACCACCGATCTGGGCAGACCCTACGCATGGCTACACCTTC
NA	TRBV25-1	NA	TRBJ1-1	CASTQTDLNTEAFF	TGTGCCAGCACCCAGACGGACCTGAACACTGAAGCTTTCTTT